The rows below give T cell receptor beta chains drawn from one sample of a study of CD8 T cells in ankylosing spondylitis. In TCRdb, the 5' RACE reads were re-called with MiXCR into one record per CDR3 protein. The sample shows some 350,000 distinct CDR3 sequences, roughly 14% of them seen only once. Sequences were obtained from blood, either unsorted or a sorted T cell fraction (not recorded which). The receptors come from a male donor with ankylosing spondylitis or in good health (not recorded which). The CDR3 runs from the conserved cysteine through the conserved F or W. D genes are given only for firm matches. Clone size is not always given. Where it is, it says once, few, many or a class for expanded clones.

TRBJ2-3,NA,NA,TRBV12-3/TRBV12-4,TGTGCCAGCGCCCCGGACGGGCATCCCACAGATACGCAGTATTTT,CASAPDGHPTDTQYF
TRBJ2-3,NA,few,TRBV5-1,TGCGCCAGCAGCCCGGGCGTCCCCACAGATACGCAGTATTTT,CASSPGVPTDTQYF
TRBJ2-7,NA,NA,TRBV5-1,TGCGCCAGCAGCTTGGCAGGTTTAAGGAACGAGCAGTACTTC,CASSLAGLRNEQYF
TRBJ2-7,TRBD1,few,TRBV3-1,TGTGCCAGCAGAACGGGACAGGGACACTACGAGCAGTACTTC,CASRTGQGHYEQYF
TRBJ1-4,NA,NA,TRBV29-1,TGCAGCGTTGCAACAGGGCTGGATGAAAAACTGTTTTTT,CSVATGLDEKLFF
TRBJ2-1,TRBD2,few,TRBV5-6,TGTGCCAGCAGCTTTTTAGCGGGAGCGTCAAATGAGCAGTTCTTC,CASSFLAGASNEQFF
TRBJ1-1,TRBD1,NA,TRBV7-2,TGTGCCAGCAGCCGTGCAAGAACAGGGGGGAAGTCTGAAGCTTTCTTT,CASSRARTGGKSEAFF
TRBJ2-2,NA,NA,TRBV20-1,TGCAGTGCTAGAGATGAGAGACTAGCGAACACCGGGGAGCTGTTTTTT,CSARDERLANTGELFF
TRBJ2-1,NA,once,TRBV2,TGTGCCATCAGTCTCCGCGCTTCTAGCGCTAGCTCCTACAATGAGCAGTTCTTC,CAISLRASSASSYNEQFF
TRBJ2-1,TRBD2,few,TRBV6-1,TGTGCCAGCACCCGACTAGCGGGAGAAGGAAATGAGCAGTTCTTC,CASTRLAGEGNEQFF
TRBJ1-6,TRBD1,NA,TRBV29-1,TGCAGCGTTCGGACAGGCGCCTATAATTCACCCCTCCACTTT,CSVRTGAYNSPLHF
TRBJ2-3,NA,few,TRBV7-6,TGTGCCAGCAGCCGACGGGTAGATACGCAGTATTTT,CASSRRVDTQYF
TRBJ1-3,NA,few,TRBV3-1,TGTGCCAGCAGCCAAATGACAGGCAGCGGAAACACCATATATTTT,CASSQMTGSGNTIYF
TRBJ1-5,NA,NA,TRBV3-1,TGTGCCAGCAGCCAAGATGTAACAGGTAATCAGCCCCAGCATTTT,CASSQDVTGNQPQHF
TRBJ2-5,NA,many,TRBV5-1,TGCGCCAGCAGCTTGGATATCGGGTTTACCCAGTACTTC,CASSLDIGFTQYF
TRBJ2-1,NA,NA,TRBV27,TGTGCCAGCAGTGAACGGTTCCCCACTGTACCCTCCTACAATGAGCAGTTCTTC,CASSERFPTVPSYNEQFF
TRBJ1-1,TRBD1,few,TRBV18,TGTGCCAGCCGCCGGGACAGCGGGGTGAACACTGAAGCTTTCTTT,CASRRDSGVNTEAFF
TRBJ2-2,TRBD2,NA,TRBV20-1,TGCAGTGCCCTGGGACTAGCGGGTGGCGGGGAGCTGTTTTTT,CSALGLAGGGELFF
TRBJ2-3,NA,NA,TRBV7-9,TGTGCCAGCAGCTTAGATGTTCCCGGAGATACGCAGTATTTT,CASSLDVPGDTQYF
TRBJ1-1,NA,NA,TRBV10-2,TGCGCCAGCAGTGTAAAGGCGAACACTGAAGCTTTCTTT,CASSVKANTEAFF
TRBJ2-1,TRBD2,many,TRBV4-1,TGCGCCAGCAGCCAAGGCGGGGGAGGCTACAATGAGCAGTTCTTC,CASSQGGGGYNEQFF
TRBJ2-2,NA,many,TRBV12-3/TRBV12-4,TGTGCCAGCAGTTTAATCCAGGCCCCCGGGGAGCTGTTTTTT,CASSLIQAPGELFF
TRBJ2-1,NA,NA,TRBV12-3/TRBV12-4,TGTGCCAGCAGTTTGGGGCGAGCGGCTTCCAATGAGCAGTTCTTC,CASSLGRAASNEQFF
TRBJ2-7,NA,many,TRBV12-3/TRBV12-4,TGTGCCAGCAGTTCCGACTACGAGCAGTACTTC,CASSSDYEQYF
TRBJ2-7,NA,many,TRBV6-6,TGTGCCAGCAGTTACTCGACGGGTGCCGAGCAGTACTTC,CASSYSTGAEQYF
TRBJ1-1,TRBD1,few,TRBV10-3,TGTGCCATCAGCGACAGGGCGGTCAGCGCTTTCTTT,CAISDRAVSAFF
TRBJ1-5,NA,few,TRBV29-1,TGCAGCGTGTCGGAGGCAGGGAGAGGTCAGCCCCAGCATTTT,CSVSEAGRGQPQHF
TRBJ1-1,NA,few,TRBV5-6,TGTGCCAGCACTTTCAGGGGCAGGAACACTGAAGCTTTCTTT,CASTFRGRNTEAFF
TRBJ2-1,TRBD2,NA,TRBV15,TGTGCCACCAGCGACAGAGCGGGGGCCTACTACAATGAGCAGTTCTTC,CATSDRAGAYYNEQFF
TRBJ2-3,NA,NA,TRBV18,TGTGCCAGCTCACCACAGGAAGCTAGCACAGATACGCAGTATTTT,CASSPQEASTDTQYF
TRBJ1-2,NA,NA,TRBV3-1,TGTGCCAGCAGCCAGACACACACAGGGAGATCGGGCTACACCTTC,CASSQTHTGRSGYTF
TRBJ2-2,NA,few,TRBV3-1,TGTGCCAGCAGCCAGCAGTATACCGGGGAGCTGTTTTTT,CASSQQYTGELFF
TRBJ2-3,NA,NA,TRBV7-9,TGTGCCCTTGGGGGGGACACCCGCACAGATACGCAGTATTTT,CALGGDTRTDTQYF
TRBJ2-5,NA,NA,TRBV27,TGTGCCAGCAGGAAGACAGGAGAGGAGACCCAGTACTTC,CASRKTGEETQYF
TRBJ2-5,NA,NA,TRBV5-1,TGCGCCAGCAGCTCCGGAAACTCAGAGACCCAGTACTTC,CASSSGNSETQYF
TRBJ2-2,NA,NA,TRBV10-3,TGTGCCATCAGTGACGGGCAGCCGAACACCGGGGAGCTGTTTTTT,CAISDGQPNTGELFF
TRBJ2-1,TRBD2,few,TRBV4-2,TGTGCCAGCAGCCCGGAACTAGCGGGGGGCACTCATTACAATGAGCAGTTCTTC,CASSPELAGGTHYNEQFF
TRBJ2-3,NA,few,TRBV2,TGTGCCAGCAGGACGGACCTCACAGATACGCAGTATTTT,CASRTDLTDTQYF
TRBJ2-7,TRBD1,NA,TRBV5-5,TGTGCCAGCAGCCGCGGACAGGGGTCCCTCTCCTACGAGCAGTACTTC,CASSRGQGSLSYEQYF
TRBJ2-6,NA,NA,TRBV6-1,TGTGCCAGCAATGGTCGGGAATTCTCTGGGGCCAACGTCCTGACTTTC,CASNGREFSGANVLTF
TRBJ2-3,TRBD1,NA,TRBV5-1,TGCGCCAGCAGCTTGGATGGGACAGCTTGGGATACGCAGTATTTT,CASSLDGTAWDTQYF
TRBJ2-7,NA,NA,TRBV5-1,TGCGCCAGCAGCTCAGCAGACAGACTCGGCGAGCAGTACTTC,CASSSADRLGEQYF
TRBJ1-2,NA,NA,TRBV9,TGTGCCAGCACCCCCCAGGAACTTTACTATGGCTACACCTTC,CASTPQELYYGYTF
TRBJ1-4,NA,few,TRBV27,TGTGCCAGCAGGGGTTCGAGGGGTGAAAAACTGTTTTTT,CASRGSRGEKLFF
TRBJ1-2,TRBD1,few,TRBV2,TGTGCCAGCAGCACGACAGGGACATATGGCTACACCTTC,CASSTTGTYGYTF
TRBJ1-6,NA,NA,TRBV21-1,TGTGCCAGTTACAGGGGTTCACCCCTCCACTTT,CASYRGSPLHF
TRBJ1-2,NA,NA,TRBV12-3/TRBV12-4,TGTGCCAGCAGCTTCCAATACCTACCGGCCACCTTC,CASSFQYLPATF